The clone carrying this T cell receptor beta chain was recorded once. The sample originates from a study of human T cells and chemical hapten exposure. Germline V gives CDR1 LGHDT, CDR2 YNNKEL (reference sequence). V gave up 2 bases and J gave up 5 bases; unmatched junction bases: 3. The CDR3 has 15 residues. Time point defined: pre-sensitization, week 0. The treatment was: therapeutic diphenylcyclopropenone sensitization with weekly scalp DPC. MiXCR, run by TCRdb on the RACE reads, gives a single entry per CDR3 protein. The sample has 200,000 to 300,000 distinct CDR3 sequences, about 9% seen once. The TCR sequence derives from a woman aged 40 to 55 with alopecia areata. Some clones in this sample may be carry-over from other donors' samples. The chain is built from TRBV3-1 and TRBJ2-3, with 11 bases fitting TRBD2. The specimen comprised whole blood, sampled in connection with sensitization to the hapten diphenylcyclopropenone (DPC). The CDR3 DNA reads TGTGCCAGCAGCCAACAGCTAGCGGGAGGAGATACGCAGTATTTT. Translating gives CASSQQLAGGDTQYF.